This T cell receptor (beta chain) emerged from a study of shared clonotypes between healthy human individuals. Findings and caveats of the study: Naive subsets typically showed greater estimated richness than memory subsets.

Worth noting for this clone: What it binds is unknown.

Both subsets, CD45RA+ naive and CD45RA-negative memory, were split from the CD4+ cells. In the sorted-subset replicate PCRs, approximately 200 ng DNA, some 30,000 T cell genomes, was used. How the authors handled the data: Because ImmunoSEQ provided only junction sequences with no quality scores, the filtering differed. Measured with immunoSEQ multiplex PCR; TCRdb has only the in-frame clones, and not every one. D and trimming come from the DNA, and the V and J calls and clone size come from that table. The data show roughly 2.4 million clones, approximately 96% seen once. Sequenced input: naive CD4+ T cells sorted from blood. Subset noted: CD45RA+ positively selected. This clonotype originated in a man aged 18 to 30 in good health.

The CDR3 DNA sequence: TGTGCCAGCAGTCAGGAAGGATGGAGCACAGATACGCAGTATTTT. Protein sequence: CASSQEGWSTDTQYF. The V and J genes are TRBV2 and TRBJ2-3; D remains unclear. CDR1 and CDR2 from the germline V gene are SNHLY and FYNNEI. The CDR3 has 15 residues. Trimming took off 5 bases at V and 0 bases at J, with 12 bases between the two ends.